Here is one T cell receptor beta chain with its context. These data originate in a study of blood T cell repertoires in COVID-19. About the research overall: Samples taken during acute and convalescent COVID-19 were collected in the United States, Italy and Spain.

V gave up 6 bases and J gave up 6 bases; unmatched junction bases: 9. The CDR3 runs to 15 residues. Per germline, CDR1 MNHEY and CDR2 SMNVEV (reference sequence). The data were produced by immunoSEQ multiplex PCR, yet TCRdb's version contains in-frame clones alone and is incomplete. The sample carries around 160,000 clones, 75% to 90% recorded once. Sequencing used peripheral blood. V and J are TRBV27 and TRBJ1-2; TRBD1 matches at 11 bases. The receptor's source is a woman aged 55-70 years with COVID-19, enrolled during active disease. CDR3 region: CASRGLGQGADGYTF. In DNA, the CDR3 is TGTGCCAGCAGGGGACTCGGACAGGGGGCGGATGGCTACACCTTC.